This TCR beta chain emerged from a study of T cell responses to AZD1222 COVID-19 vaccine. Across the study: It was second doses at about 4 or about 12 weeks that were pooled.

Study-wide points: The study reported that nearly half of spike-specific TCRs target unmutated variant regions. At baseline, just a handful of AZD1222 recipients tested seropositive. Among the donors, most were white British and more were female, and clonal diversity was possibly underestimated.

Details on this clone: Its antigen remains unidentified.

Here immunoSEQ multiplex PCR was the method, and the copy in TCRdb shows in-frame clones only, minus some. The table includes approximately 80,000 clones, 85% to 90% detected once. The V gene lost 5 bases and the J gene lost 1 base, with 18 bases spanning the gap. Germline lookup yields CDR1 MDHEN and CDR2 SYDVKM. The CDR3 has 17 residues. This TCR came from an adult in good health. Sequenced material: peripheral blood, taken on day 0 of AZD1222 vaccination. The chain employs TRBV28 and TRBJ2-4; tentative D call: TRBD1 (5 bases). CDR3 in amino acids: CASSPVLTVLAKNIQYF. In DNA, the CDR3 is TGTGCCAGCAGTCCCGTTCTGACAGTCCTGGCCAAAAACATTCAGTACTTC.